The 13 T cell receptor beta chains reported below all come from one sample, sequenced in a study of metastatic and nonmetastatic thyroid tumors. Among the patients, none had received any treatment before thyroid surgery. TCRdb re-clonotyped the PCR reads through MiXCR. The table shows 24,000 or so clones, with around 20% occurring only once. The source material was blood. The receptor set was obtained from a male donor with papillary thyroid cancer or a benign thyroid nodule (not recorded which). Some clones in this sample may be carry-over from other donors' samples.

This clone was observed at least ten times. This chain links TRBV14 with TRBJ1-4; 10 bases are a match to TRBD1. This CDR3 spans 16 amino acids. Unmatched junction bases numbered 10, after V lost 4 bases and J lost 8 bases. The germline V gene has CDR1 SGHDN and CDR2 FVKESK. The CDR3: CASSPHWGQGREKLFF. The CDR3 DNA reads as TGTGCCAGCAGCCCTCACTGGGGACAGGGGAGGGAAAAACTGTTTTTT.

The CDR3 nucleotides are TGTGCCAGCAGCGAGGAAGTGGTACGGGGCAATGAGCAGTTCTTC. Protein: CASSEEVVRGNEQFF. The chain joins TRBV2 to TRBJ2-1, with D perhaps matching TRBD2 (5 bases). Per the germline V gene, CDR1 is SNHLY and CDR2 is FYNNEI. The ends were cut back, 6 bases at V and 6 bases at J, with 18 bases in the middle. The CDR3 length is 15 residues.

As to this clone: The germline gene is not matched at one end of the junction; a read error may be the cause. The rearrangement joins TRBV6-1 to TRBJ2-5, with 8 bases aligning to TRBD1. The CDR3 extends over 13 amino acids. CDR1 and CDR2 (germline): MNHNS, SASEGT. The CDR3, as DNA: TGTGCCAGCATGGACAGGGTCCAAGATACCCAGTACTTC. Its translation is CASMDRVQDTQYF.

This clone was found many times. The genes are TRBV7-2 and TRBJ2-3; no reliable D call. Germline V gene lookup returns CDR1 SGHTA and CDR2 FQGNSA. This CDR3 comprises 17 residues. V was clipped by 1 base and J by 0 bases, with 14 bases between them. CDR3 sequence: CASSLVGSPTSTDTQYF. The CDR3 coding sequence is TGTGCCAGCAGCTTAGTGGGCAGCCCGACTAGCACAGATACGCAGTATTTT.

This clone has ten or more counts. V usage is TRBV11-3 and J usage is TRBJ2-2; 9 nucleotides align to TRBD2. Losses at the gene ends were 4 bases for V and 6 bases for J; bases not matched to a gene: 9. The V gene's germline CDR1 is SGHNT and CDR2 YENEEA. This CDR3 contains 16 residues. CDR3 region: CASSSGTSLISGELFF. The CDR3 DNA follows: TGTGCCAGCAGCTCCGGGACTAGCCTTATCTCCGGGGAGCTGTTTTTT.

This clone has ten or more counts. Other nucleotide sequences from this sample produce the same CDR3. This chain joins TRBV20-1 and TRBJ2-2, with D possibly being TRBD1 (5 bases). V was shortened by 3 bases and J by 4 bases, with 12 bases between the two germline ends. CDR1 is DFQATT and CDR2 is SNEGSKA in the germline V gene (reference sequence). CDR3 size: 14 residues. CDR3 nucleotide sequence: TGCAGTGCTAGGTCCCAGGGTGCCACCGGGGAGCTGTTTTTT. It is translated as CSARSQGATGELFF.

In this sample, this clone turned up a few times. The V call is TRBV6-1, the J call TRBJ2-3; D call uncertain. CDR3 length equals 14 residues. V was cut by 5 bases and J by 2 bases, with 11 bases left in between. Germline values: CDR1 MNHNS, CDR2 SASEGT. Here the CDR3 DNA reads TGTGCCAGCAGTAAGCGAGCCCTCACAGATACGCAGTATTTT. Amino acid sequence: CASSKRALTDTQYF.

J is TRBJ2-1 and V is TRBV20-1, with 14 bases lining up with TRBD2. Germline loops: CDR1 DFQATT, CDR2 SNEGSKA (reference sequence). Losses at the gene ends were 3 bases for V and 4 bases for J; bases not matched to a gene: 5. There are 16 residues in the CDR3. The CDR3 here is CSARQTSGGGYNEQFF. The CDR3 coding sequence is TGCAGTGCTAGGCAGACTAGCGGGGGGGGTTACAATGAGCAGTTCTTC.

The rearrangement links TRBV4-3 to TRBJ1-2; 8 bases agree with TRBD1. Germline loops: CDR1 LGHNA, CDR2 YSLEER. V dropped 0 bases and J dropped 9; count of bases not matched to a gene: 6. This CDR3 comprises 14 residues. The CDR3 DNA reads TGCGCCAGCAGCCAAGATGTACAGGGGGTGCGCTACACCTTC. Translating it yields CASSQDVQGVRYTF.

This clone was counted between two and nine times. The chain links TRBV28 to TRBJ2-7, with D possibly matching TRBD2 (6 bases). The germline V gene has CDR1 MDHEN and CDR2 SYDVKM. The V and J ends lost 6 bases and 0 bases respectively, with 18 bases between them. This CDR3 region has 16 residues. The CDR3 DNA follows: TGTGCCAGCAGCCAGCCGGGACTGATAAGCTCCTACGAGCAGTACTTC. Residues: CASSQPGLISSYEQYF. The full variable domain, in which reference TRBV28 and TRBJ2-7 provide the parts outside the CDR3, is DVKVTQSSRYLVKRTGEKVFLECVQDMDHENMFWYRQDPGLGLRLIYFSYDVKMKEKGDIPEGYSVSREKKERFSLILESASTNQTSMYLCASSQPGLISSYEQYFGPGTRLTVT.

This clone was counted once. V gene TRBV5-1 combines with J gene TRBJ2-5; D is possibly TRBD1 or TRBD2 (6 bases each). CDR3 size: 16 residues. V was trimmed by 0 bases and J by 3 bases, leaving 15 bases between them. CDR1 is SGHRS, CDR2 YFSETQ, per germline. As DNA, the CDR3 is TGCGCCAGCAGCTTGGGGATTTGGGGGGCCAAAGAGACCCAGTACTTC. This translates into CASSLGIWGAKETQYF. Drawing the rest from reference TRBV5-1 and TRBJ2-5, the complete variable domain is KAGVTQTPRYLIKTRGQQVTLSCSPISGHRSVSWYQQTPGQGLQFLFEYFSETQRNKGNFPGRFSGRQFSNSRSEMNVSTLELGDSALYLCASSLGIWGAKETQYFGPGTRLLVL.

This clone is medium-sized. The chain couples TRBV24-1 to TRBJ2-7, with D perhaps matching TRBD2 (5 bases). Trimming took off 5 bases at V and 7 bases at J, with 11 bases between the two ends. This CDR3 is 12 amino acids long. CDR1 and CDR2 (germline): KGHDR, SFDVKD. The CDR3 loop reads CATSGLRGEQYF. The CDR3 nucleotides read TGTGCCACCAGTGGGCTCCGGGGTGAGCAGTACTTC.

This clone was counted many times. The rearrangement joins TRBV7-2 to TRBJ2-3, with 13 bases identical to TRBD2. The CDR3 is made up of 15 amino acids. Per germline, CDR1 SGHTA and CDR2 FQGNSA. The V segment lost 5 bases and the J segment 4 bases; nucleotides outside the gene matches: 3. The CDR3 sequence: CASSTGTSGADTQYF. The CDR3 DNA is TGTGCCAGCAGCACAGGGACTAGCGGGGCAGATACGCAGTATTTT.